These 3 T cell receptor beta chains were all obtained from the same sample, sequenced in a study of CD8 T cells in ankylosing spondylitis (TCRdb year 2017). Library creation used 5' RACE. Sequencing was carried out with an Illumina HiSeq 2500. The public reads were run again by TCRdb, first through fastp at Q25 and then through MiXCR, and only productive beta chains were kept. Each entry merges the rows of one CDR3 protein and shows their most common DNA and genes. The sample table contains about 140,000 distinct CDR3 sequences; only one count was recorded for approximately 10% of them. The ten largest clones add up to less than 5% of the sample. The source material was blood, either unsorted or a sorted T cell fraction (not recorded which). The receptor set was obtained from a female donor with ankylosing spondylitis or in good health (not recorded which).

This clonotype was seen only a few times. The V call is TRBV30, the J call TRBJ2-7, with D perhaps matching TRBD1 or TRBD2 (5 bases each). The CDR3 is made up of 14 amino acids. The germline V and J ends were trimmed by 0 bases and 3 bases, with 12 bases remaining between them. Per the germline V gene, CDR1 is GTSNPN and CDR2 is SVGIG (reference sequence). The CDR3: CAWSVWGRGYEQYF. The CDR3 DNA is TGTGCCTGGAGTGTATGGGGGAGAGGCTACGAGCAGTACTTC.

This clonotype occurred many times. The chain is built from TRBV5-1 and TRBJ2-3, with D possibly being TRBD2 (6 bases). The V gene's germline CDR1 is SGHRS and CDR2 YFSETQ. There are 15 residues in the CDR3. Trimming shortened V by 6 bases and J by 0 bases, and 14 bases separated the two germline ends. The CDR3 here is CASTPSSVSTDTQYF. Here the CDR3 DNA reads TGCGCCAGCACCCCATCTAGCGTTAGCACAGATACGCAGTATTTT.

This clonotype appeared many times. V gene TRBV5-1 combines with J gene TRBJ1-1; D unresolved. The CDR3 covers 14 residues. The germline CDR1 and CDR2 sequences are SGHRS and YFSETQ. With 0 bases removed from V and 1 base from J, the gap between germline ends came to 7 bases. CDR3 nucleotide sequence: TGCGCCAGCAGCTTGGAACCGAGGAACACTGAAGCTTTCTTT. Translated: CASSLEPRNTEAFF.